The 16 T cell receptor beta chains below all came from one sample that was sequenced in a study of T cell responses to AZD1222 COVID-19 vaccine. TCRdb's table, derived via immunoSEQ multiplex PCR, lists solely in-frame clones and lacks some. The table records 140,000 to 150,000 clones, over 90% of them present only once. The sequences come from peripheral blood, collected on day 0 of AZD1222 vaccination. All receptors come from an adult in good health.

The chain carries TRBV9 and TRBJ1-3; D not certain. The CDR3 is made up of 13 amino acids. Germline V gene sequence: CDR1 SGDLS, CDR2 YYNGEE. V dropped 1 base and J dropped 0 bases, with 2 bases sitting between them. CDR3 in amino acids: CASSVPSGNTIYF. DNA of the CDR3: TGTGCCAGCAGCGTACCCTCTGGAAACACCATATATTTT.

This chain uses TRBV18 with TRBJ2-5, with TRBD2 matching over 8 bases. Trimming removed 2 bases from V and 3 bases from J; junction bases left unmatched: 14. Germline CDR1 and CDR2: KGHSH and LQKENI. This CDR3 comprises 18 residues. The CDR3 DNA reads as TGTGCCAGCTCACCAACGGTAGCGGGATATAATCGAGAAGAGACCCAGTACTTC. Translating it yields CASSPTVAGYNREETQYF.

This clone was picked up one time. CDR3 protein: CASSEWWHTEAFF. The CDR3 DNA sequence: TGCGCCAGCAGTGAATGGTGGCACACTGAAGCTTTCTTT. The rearrangement uses TRBV10-2 and TRBJ1-1, with D unresolved. Germline CDR1 is WSHSY and CDR2 is SAAADI. V gave up 3 bases and J gave up 3 bases, with 8 bases separating them. CDR3 length: 13 amino acids.

This clone was detected only once. The chain couples TRBV19 to TRBJ2-1; D ambiguous. CDR1 is LNHDA, CDR2 SQIVND, per germline (reference sequence). The V end lost 7 bases, the J end lost 5 bases, and 6 bases lay between the germline ends. The CDR3 has 11 amino acids. Here the CDR3 DNA reads TGTGCCAGTAAAGGGCACAATGAGCAGTTCTTC. Its protein is CASKGHNEQFF.

This clone was observed a single time. The V call is TRBV5-5, the J call TRBJ2-7, with 7 bases matching TRBD1. CDR1 SGHKS and CDR2 YYEKEE come from the germline V gene (reference sequence). V dropped 4 bases and J dropped 0; count of bases not matched to a gene: 7. The CDR3 loop spans 15 amino acids. The CDR3 DNA sequence: TGTGCCAGCAGCCAAGAGGACAGGAGCTCCTACGAGCAGTACTTC. Its translation: CASSQEDRSSYEQYF. The variable domain in full, with the rest retrieved from reference TRBV5-5 and TRBJ2-7, is DAGVTQSPTHLIKTRGQQVTLRCSPISGHKSVSWYQQVLGQGPQFIFQYYEKEERGRGNFPDRFSARQFPNYSSELNVNALLLGDSALYLCASSQEDRSSYEQYFGPGTRLTVT.

V and J are TRBV4-1 and TRBJ1-5, with D possibly TRBD1 on 5 matching bases. In germline, CDR1 is MGHRA, CDR2 YSYEKL. This CDR3 has 16 residues. With 3 bases removed from V and 0 bases from J, the gap between germline ends came to 12 bases. The CDR3 DNA sequence: TGCGCCAGCAGCCACGCGGCGGGGGATAGCAATCAGCCCCAGCATTTT. Translation: CASSHAAGDSNQPQHF.

This rearrangement joins TRBV2 to TRBJ1-2; 12 bases match TRBD1. CDR3 length equals 15 residues. Germline V gene lookup returns CDR1 SNHLY and CDR2 FYNNEI. After removal of 5 bases from V and 6 bases from J, the junction contained 7 bases not matched to a gene. The CDR3, as DNA: TGTGCCAGCAGTAGAGGGACAGGGGGCGCGGATGGCTACACCTTC. Translating gives CASSRGTGGADGYTF.

V gene TRBV11-2 combines with J gene TRBJ1-1; D is unclear. Germline V gene lookup returns CDR1 SGHAT and CDR2 FQNNGV. The CDR3 is 16 amino acids. Trimming shortened V by 0 bases and J by 1 base, and 12 bases separated the two germline ends. The CDR3 bases are TGTGCCAGCAGCTTAGATATCGACGCCAAGAACACTGAAGCTTTCTTT. This translates into CASSLDIDAKNTEAFF.

V usage is TRBV3-1 (or the pseudogene TRBV3-2) and J usage is TRBJ2-7; 7 bases are shared with TRBD2. The length of the CDR3 is 16 residues. V lost 3 bases, J lost 2 bases, and 10 bases stayed unmatched. The germline V gene encodes CDR1 LGHDT and CDR2 YNNKEL (reference sequence). This chain's CDR3 is CASSQTPLAIAYEQYF. In DNA form, the CDR3 reads TGTGCCAGCAGCCAGACACCACTAGCGATTGCCTACGAGCAGTACTTC.

The V and J genes are TRBV7-9 and TRBJ2-5, with TRBD1 as a possible D gene (6 bases). CDR1 and CDR2 from the germline V gene are SEHNR and FQNEAQ (reference sequence). With 2 bases removed from V and 2 bases from J, the gap between germline ends came to 9 bases. The CDR3 runs 14 residues. The CDR3 loop reads CASSLNGQQETQYF. The CDR3 DNA reads as TGTGCCAGCAGCTTAAACGGACAGCAAGAGACCCAGTACTTC.

The chain links TRBV11-2 to TRBJ1-2, with 7 bases identical to TRBD1. V lost 2 bases to trimming and J lost 8 bases; unmatched junction nucleotides: 17. CDR3 size: 17 residues. The germline CDR1 and CDR2 sequences are SGHAT and FQNNGV. CDR3 nucleotide sequence: TGTGCCAGCAGCTTATCCCCGACAGGGAGTAGGTATGACGGCTACACCTTC. It translates to CASSLSPTGSRYDGYTF.

A remark on this clone: The junction differs from germline at one of its ends, possibly a read error. This sequence joins TRBV30 and TRBJ2-1; TRBD1 aligns across 10 bases. The germline V gene encodes CDR1 GTSNPN and CDR2 SVGIG (reference sequence). The CDR3 spans 13 residues. The CDR3 sequence: CAWRVSGQGTPVF. The CDR3 DNA is TGTGCCTGGAGGGTTTCGGGACAGGGGACCCCAGTCTTC.

The chain employs TRBV18 and TRBJ2-7; 11 bases line up with TRBD1. Germline V CDR1 and CDR2: KGHSH, LQKENI. The CDR3 spans 15 residues. Trimming removed 1 base from V and 5 bases from J; junction bases left unmatched: 4. In DNA, the CDR3 is TGTGCCAGCTCACCACTCGGGACAGGGGGAAACGAGCAGTACTTC. Amino acids: CASSPLGTGGNEQYF. The complete variable domain, with remaining parts taken from reference TRBV18 and TRBJ2-7, reads NAGVMQNPRHLVRRRGQEARLRCSPMKGHSHVYWYRQLPEEGLKFMVYLQKENIIDESGMPKERFSAEFPKEGPSILRIQQVVRGDSAAYFCASSPLGTGGNEQYFGPGTRLTVT.

The V gene is TRBV5-4, the J gene TRBJ2-2, with 9 positions matching TRBD1. J gave up 7 bases and V 4 bases, and 5 bases lay outside the gene matches. Per germline, CDR1 SGHNT and CDR2 YYREEE (reference sequence). CDR3 length equals 14 residues. The CDR3 loop is CASSTQGAFGELFF. The CDR3 DNA is TGTGCCAGCAGCACACAGGGGGCGTTCGGGGAGCTGTTTTTT.

The chain combines TRBV4-1 with TRBJ1-4, with D perhaps matching TRBD1 (5 bases). Germline values: CDR1 MGHRA, CDR2 YSYEKL. CDR3 length equals 17 residues. The V gene lost 3 bases and the J gene lost 2 bases, with 16 bases spanning the gap. Here the CDR3 reads CASSQYARVGTNEKLFF. The DNA of the CDR3 is TGCGCCAGCAGCCAGTACGCCAGGGTTGGGACTAATGAAAAACTGTTTTTT.

CDR3 protein: CASSLSWASNEKLFF. CDR3 in DNA: TGTGCCAGCAGTTTGAGTTGGGCCTCCAATGAAAAACTGTTTTTT. The chain uses TRBV28 and TRBJ1-4, with D unclear. This CDR3 spans 15 amino acids. Deletions cut 3 bases from V and 5 bases from J, with 13 bases between. Germline V gives CDR1 MDHEN, CDR2 SYDVKM.